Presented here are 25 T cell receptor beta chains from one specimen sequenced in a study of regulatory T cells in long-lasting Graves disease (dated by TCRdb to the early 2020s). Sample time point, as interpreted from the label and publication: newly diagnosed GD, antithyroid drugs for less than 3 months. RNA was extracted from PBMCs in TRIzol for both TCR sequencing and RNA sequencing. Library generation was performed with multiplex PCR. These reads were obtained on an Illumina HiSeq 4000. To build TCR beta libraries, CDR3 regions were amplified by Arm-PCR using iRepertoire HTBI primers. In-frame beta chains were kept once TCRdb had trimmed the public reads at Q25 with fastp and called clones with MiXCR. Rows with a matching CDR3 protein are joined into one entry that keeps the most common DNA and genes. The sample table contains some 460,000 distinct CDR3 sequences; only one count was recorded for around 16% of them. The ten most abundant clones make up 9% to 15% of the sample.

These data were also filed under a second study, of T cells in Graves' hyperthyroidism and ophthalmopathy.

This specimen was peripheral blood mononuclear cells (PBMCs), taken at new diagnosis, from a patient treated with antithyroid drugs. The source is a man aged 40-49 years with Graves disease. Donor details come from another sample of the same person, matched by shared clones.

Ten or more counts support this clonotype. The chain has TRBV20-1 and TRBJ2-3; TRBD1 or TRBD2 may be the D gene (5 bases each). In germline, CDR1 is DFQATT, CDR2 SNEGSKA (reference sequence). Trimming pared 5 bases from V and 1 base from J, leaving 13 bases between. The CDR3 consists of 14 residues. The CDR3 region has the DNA TGCAGTGCTCAGTGGCAGGGAGGCACAGATACGCAGTATTTT. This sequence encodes CSAQWQGGTDTQYF.

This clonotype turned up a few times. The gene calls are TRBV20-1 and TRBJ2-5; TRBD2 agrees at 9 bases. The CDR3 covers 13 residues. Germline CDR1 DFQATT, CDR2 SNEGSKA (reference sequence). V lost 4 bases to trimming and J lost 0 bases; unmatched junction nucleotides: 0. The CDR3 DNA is TGCAGTGCTATAGCGGGAGACCAAGAGACCCAGTACTTC. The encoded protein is CSAIAGDQETQYF.

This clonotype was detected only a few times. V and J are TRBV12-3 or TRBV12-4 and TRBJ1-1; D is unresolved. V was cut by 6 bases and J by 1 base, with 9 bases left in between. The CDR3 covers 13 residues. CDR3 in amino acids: CASRPDKNTEAFF. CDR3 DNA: TGTGCCAGCAGGCCCGACAAGAACACTGAAGCTTTCTTT.

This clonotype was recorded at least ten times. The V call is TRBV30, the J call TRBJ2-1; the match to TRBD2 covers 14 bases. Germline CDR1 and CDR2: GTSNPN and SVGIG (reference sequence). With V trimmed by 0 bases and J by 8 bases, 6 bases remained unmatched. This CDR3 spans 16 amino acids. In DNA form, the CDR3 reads TGTGCCTGGAGTGTCGGACTAGCGGGAGGAGTTGATGAGCAGTTCTTC. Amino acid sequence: CAWSVGLAGGVDEQFF.

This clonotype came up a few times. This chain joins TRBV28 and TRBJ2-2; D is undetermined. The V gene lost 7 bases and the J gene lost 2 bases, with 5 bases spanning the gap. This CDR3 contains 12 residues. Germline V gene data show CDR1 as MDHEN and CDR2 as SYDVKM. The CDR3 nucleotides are TGTGCCAGCAAACAAAACACCGGGGAGCTGTTTTTT. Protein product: CASKQNTGELFF.

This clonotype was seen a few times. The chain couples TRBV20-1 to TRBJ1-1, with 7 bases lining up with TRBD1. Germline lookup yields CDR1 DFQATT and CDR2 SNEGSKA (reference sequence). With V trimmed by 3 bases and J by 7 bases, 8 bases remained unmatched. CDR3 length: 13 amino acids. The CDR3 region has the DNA TGCAGTGCTAGGCCCGACAGGGATGGTGAAGCTTTCTTT. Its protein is CSARPDRDGEAFF.

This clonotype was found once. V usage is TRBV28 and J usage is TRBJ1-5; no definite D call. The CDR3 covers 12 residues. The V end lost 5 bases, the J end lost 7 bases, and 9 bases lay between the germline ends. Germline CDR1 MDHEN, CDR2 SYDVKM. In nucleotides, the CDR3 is TGTGCCAGCAGTCGTAGGGAACAGCCCCAGCATTTT. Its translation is CASSRREQPQHF.

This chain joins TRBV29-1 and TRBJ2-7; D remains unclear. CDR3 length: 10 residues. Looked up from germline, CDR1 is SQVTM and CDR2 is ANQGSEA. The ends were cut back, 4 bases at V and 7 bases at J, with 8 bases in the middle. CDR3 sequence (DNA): TGCAGCGTTGTAGTAGAGGAGCAGTACTTC. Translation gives CSVVVEEQYF.

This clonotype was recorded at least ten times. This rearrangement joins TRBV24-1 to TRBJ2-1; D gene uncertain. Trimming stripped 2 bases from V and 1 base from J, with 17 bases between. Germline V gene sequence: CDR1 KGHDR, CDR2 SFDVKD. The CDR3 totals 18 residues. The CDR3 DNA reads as TGTGCCACCAGTGATTCCGCACCTCGAGTCGGATCCTACAATGAGCAGTTCTTC. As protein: CATSDSAPRVGSYNEQFF.

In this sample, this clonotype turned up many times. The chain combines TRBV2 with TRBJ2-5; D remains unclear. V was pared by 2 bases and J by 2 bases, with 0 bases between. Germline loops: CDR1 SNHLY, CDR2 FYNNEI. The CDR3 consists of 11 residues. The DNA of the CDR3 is TGTGCCAGCAGTGAACAAGAGACCCAGTACTTC. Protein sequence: CASSEQETQYF.

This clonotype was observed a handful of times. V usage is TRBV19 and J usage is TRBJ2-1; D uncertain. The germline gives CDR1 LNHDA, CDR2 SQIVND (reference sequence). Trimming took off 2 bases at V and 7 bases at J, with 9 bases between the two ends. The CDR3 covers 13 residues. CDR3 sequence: CASSISPRNEQFF. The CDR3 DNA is TGTGCCAGTAGTATATCCCCCAGAAATGAGCAGTTCTTC.

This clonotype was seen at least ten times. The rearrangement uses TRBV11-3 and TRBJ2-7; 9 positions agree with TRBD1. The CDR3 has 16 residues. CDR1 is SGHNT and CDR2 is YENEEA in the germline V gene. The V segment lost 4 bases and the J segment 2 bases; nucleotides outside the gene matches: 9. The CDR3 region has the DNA TGTGCCAGCAGCTCCGCCGGGACAGGGATTCCCTACGAGCAGTACTTC. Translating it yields CASSSAGTGIPYEQYF.

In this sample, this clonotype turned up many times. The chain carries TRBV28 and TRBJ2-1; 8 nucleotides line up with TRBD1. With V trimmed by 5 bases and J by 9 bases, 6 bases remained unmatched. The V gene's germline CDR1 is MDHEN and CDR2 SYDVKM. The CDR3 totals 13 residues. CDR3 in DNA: TGTGCCAGCAGTCCCGGACAGGGCCCTGAGCAGTTCTTC. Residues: CASSPGQGPEQFF.

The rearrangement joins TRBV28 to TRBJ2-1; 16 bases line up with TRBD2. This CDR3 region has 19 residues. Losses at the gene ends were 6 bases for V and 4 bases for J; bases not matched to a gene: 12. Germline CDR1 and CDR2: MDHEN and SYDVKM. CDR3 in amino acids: CASSPNPGLAGGRYNEQFF. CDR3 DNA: TGTGCCAGCAGCCCTAATCCGGGACTAGCGGGAGGGCGGTACAATGAGCAGTTCTTC.

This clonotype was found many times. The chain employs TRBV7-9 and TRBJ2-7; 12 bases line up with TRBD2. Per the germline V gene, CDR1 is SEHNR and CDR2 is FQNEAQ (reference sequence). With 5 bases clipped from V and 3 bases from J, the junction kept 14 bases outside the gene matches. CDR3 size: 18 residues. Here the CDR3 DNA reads TGTGCCAGCAGCGGAGGGACTAGCGGGTCCGTTTGGGACTACGAGCAGTACTTC. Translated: CASSGGTSGSVWDYEQYF.

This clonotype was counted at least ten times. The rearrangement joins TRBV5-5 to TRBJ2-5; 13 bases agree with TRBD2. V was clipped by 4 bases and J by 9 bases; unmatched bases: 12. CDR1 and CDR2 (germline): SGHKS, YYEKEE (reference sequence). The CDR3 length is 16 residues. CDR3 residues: CASSLRLAGGLPAQYF. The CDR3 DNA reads TGTGCCAGCAGCCTACGACTAGCGGGAGGACTTCCGGCCCAGTACTTC.

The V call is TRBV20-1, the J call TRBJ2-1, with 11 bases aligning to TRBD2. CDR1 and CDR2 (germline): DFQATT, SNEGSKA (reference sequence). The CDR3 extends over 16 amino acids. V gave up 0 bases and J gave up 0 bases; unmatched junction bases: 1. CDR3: CSARDTSGSSYNEQFF. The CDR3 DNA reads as TGCAGTGCTAGAGATACTAGCGGGAGCTCCTACAATGAGCAGTTCTTC.

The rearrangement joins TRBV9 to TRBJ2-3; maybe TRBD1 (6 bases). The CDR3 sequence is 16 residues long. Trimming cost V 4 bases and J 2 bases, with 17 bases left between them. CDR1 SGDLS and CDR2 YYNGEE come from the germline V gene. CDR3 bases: TGTGCCAGCAGCATCGCCCCCAGGGGCCTCACAGATACGCAGTATTTT. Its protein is CASSIAPRGLTDTQYF.

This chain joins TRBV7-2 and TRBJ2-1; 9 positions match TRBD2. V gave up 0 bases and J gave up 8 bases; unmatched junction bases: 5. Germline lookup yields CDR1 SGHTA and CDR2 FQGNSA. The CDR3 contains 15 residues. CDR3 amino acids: CASSLAAGGPYEQFF. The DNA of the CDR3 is TGTGCCAGCAGCTTAGCTGCGGGAGGGCCCTATGAGCAGTTCTTC.

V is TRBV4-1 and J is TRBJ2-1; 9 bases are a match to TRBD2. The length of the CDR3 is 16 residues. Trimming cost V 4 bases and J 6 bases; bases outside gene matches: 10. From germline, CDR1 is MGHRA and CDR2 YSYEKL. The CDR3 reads CASSLRGAGGLNEQFF. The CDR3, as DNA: TGCGCCAGCAGCCTTAGAGGAGCGGGAGGTCTCAATGAGCAGTTCTTC.

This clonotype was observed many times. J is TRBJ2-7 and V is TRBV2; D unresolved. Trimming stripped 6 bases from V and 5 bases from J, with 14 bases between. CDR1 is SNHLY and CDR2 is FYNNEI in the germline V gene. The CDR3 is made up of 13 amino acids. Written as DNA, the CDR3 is TGTGCCAGCAGAGCACCCCGACGACACGAGCAGTACTTC. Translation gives CASRAPRRHEQYF.

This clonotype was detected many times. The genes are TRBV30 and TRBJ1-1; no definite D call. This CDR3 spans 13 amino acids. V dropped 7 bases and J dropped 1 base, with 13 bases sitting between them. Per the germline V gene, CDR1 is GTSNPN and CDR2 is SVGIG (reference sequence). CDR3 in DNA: TGTGCCTCACGAAGGACGGCGAACACTGAAGCTTTCTTT. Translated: CASRRTANTEAFF.

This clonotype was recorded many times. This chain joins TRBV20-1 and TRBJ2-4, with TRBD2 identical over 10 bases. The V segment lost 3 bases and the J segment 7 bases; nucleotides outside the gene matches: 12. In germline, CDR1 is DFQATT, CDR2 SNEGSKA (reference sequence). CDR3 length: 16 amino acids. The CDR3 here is CSASAPSGSWYNIQYF. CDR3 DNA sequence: TGCAGTGCTAGTGCGCCTAGCGGGAGTTGGTATAACATTCAGTACTTC.

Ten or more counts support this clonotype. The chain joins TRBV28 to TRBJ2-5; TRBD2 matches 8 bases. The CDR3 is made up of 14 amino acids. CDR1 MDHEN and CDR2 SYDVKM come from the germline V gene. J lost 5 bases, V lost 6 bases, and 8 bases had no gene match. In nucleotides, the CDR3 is TGTGCCAGCAGCCCCGGGGGGGTGGGGGAGACCCAGTACTTC. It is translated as CASSPGGVGETQYF. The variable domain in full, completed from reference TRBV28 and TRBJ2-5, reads DVKVTQSSRYLVKRTGEKVFLECVQDMDHENMFWYRQDPGLGLRLIYFSYDVKMKEKGDIPEGYSVSREKKERFSLILESASTNQTSMYLCASSPGGVGETQYFGPGTRLLVL.

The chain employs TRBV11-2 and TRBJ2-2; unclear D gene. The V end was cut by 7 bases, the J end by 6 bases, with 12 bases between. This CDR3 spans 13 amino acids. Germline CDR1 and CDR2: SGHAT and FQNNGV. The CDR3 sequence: CASKGIGAGELFF. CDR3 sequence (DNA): TGTGCCAGCAAGGGAATTGGGGCCGGGGAGCTGTTTTTT.